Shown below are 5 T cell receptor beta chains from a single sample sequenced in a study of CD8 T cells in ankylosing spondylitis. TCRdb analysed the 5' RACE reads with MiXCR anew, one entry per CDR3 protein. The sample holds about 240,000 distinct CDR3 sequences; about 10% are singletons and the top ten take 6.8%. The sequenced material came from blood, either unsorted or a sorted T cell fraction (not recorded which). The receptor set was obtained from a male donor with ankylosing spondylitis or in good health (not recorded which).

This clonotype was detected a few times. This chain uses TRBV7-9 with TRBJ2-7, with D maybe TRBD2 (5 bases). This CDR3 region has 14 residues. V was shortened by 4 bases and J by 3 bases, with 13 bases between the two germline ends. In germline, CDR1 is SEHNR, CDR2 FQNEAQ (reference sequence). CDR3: CASSSSGLFYEQYF. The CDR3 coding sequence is TGTGCCAGCAGCTCTAGTGGACTTTTCTACGAGCAGTACTTC.

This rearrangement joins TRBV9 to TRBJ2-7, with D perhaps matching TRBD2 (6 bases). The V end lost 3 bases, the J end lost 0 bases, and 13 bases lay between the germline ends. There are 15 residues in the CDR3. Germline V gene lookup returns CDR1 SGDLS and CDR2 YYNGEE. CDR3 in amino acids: CASSGSGPSSYEQYF. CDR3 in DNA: TGTGCCAGCAGCGGTAGCGGCCCCAGCTCCTACGAGCAGTACTTC.

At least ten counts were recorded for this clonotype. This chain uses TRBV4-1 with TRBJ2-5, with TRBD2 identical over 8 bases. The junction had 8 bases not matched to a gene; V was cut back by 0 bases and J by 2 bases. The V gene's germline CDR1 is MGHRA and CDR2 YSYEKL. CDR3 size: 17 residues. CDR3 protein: CASSQELAASIQETQYF. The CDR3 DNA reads TGCGCCAGCAGCCAAGAACTAGCGGCTAGCATACAAGAGACCCAGTACTTC.

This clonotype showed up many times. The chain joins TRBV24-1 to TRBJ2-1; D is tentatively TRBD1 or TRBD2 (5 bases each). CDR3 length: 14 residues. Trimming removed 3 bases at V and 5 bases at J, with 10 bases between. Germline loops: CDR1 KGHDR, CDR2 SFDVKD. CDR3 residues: CATSDEGIHNEQFF. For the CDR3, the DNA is TGTGCCACCAGTGATGAGGGGATCCACAATGAGCAGTTCTTC.

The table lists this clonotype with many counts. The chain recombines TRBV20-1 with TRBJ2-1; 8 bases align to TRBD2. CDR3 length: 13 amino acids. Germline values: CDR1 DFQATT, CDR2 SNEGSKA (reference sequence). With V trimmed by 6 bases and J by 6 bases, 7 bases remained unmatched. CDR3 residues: CSALLAAVNEQFF. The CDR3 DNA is TGCAGTGCCCTACTAGCGGCGGTCAATGAGCAGTTCTTC.